This T cell receptor beta chain was identified in a study of PD-1 blockade in classical Hodgkin lymphoma. Overall study findings and caveats: Researchers reported that CD4+ TCR diversity, though not CD8+, rose significantly by C4D1.

Worth noting for this clone: As yet, its antigen is unknown. The sample contains more than one DNA sequence encoding this CDR3.

The protocol was immunoSEQ multiplex PCR, while the TCRdb copy is restricted to in-frame clones and leaves out a portion. The sample includes about 29,000 clones, about 78% of them seen just once. Germline V gene data show CDR1 as LGHNA and CDR2 as YSLEER. This CDR3 comprises 13 residues. The germline V and J ends were trimmed by 1 base and 4 bases, with 5 bases remaining between them. Every patient had relapsed following autologous stem cell transplantation, and cohorts differed in brentuximab vedotin exposure. Reported best responses ranged across complete response, partial response or progressive disease.

This chain connects TRBV4-3 to TRBJ1-3; D is unresolved. The sequences come from peripheral blood mononuclear cells (PBMCs), collected before the second cycle of nivolumab. The clonotype originates from a human donor with classical Hodgkin lymphoma. The CDR3 protein is CASSQVGGNTIYF. The CDR3 DNA reads as TGCGCCAGCAGCCAAGTAGGAGGAAACACCATATATTTT.